A selection of T cell receptor beta chains follows, all from one sample in a study of blood T cell repertoires in COVID-19. Only in-frame clones appear in the TCRdb table, and some are missing; sequencing was by immunoSEQ multiplex PCR. Among 330,000 or so clones, around 87% were seen once, and the ten largest hold around 1.9%. Sequenced input: PBMCs or T cells enriched from blood (not recorded which). The source is a man between 40 and 49 years old in a cohort exposed to, infected with or recovered from COVID-19 (not recorded which). Each CDR3 is given with its conserved first and last residue. Fields, in order: CDR3 DNA, CDR3 protein, J gene, clone size, V gene, D gene. The D gene is left open where the match is weak. Part of the rows lack a size; the others show once, few, many or a class for expanded clones.

CDR3 DNA: TGTGCCAGCAGCGTCGACAGACTCGTAGGTGGCTACACCTTC
CDR3 protein: CASSVDRLVGGYTF
J gene: TRBJ1-2
clone size: .
V gene: TRBV9
D gene: .

CDR3 DNA: TGTGCCAGCAGCGGGAGCGGCCGAGGCACCGGGGAGCTGTTTTTT
CDR3 protein: CASSGSGRGTGELFF
J gene: TRBJ2-2
clone size: once
V gene: TRBV28
D gene: .

CDR3 DNA: TGTGCCAGCAGCCCTAGGACAGGTCTCTCCTACAATGAGCAGTTCTTC
CDR3 protein: CASSPRTGLSYNEQFF
J gene: TRBJ2-1
clone size: .
V gene: TRBV14
D gene: TRBD1

CDR3 DNA: TGCAGTGCTAGCAGGGATCCTGAAGCTTTCTTT
CDR3 protein: CSASRDPEAFF
J gene: TRBJ1-1
clone size: once
V gene: TRBV20-1
D gene: .

CDR3 DNA: TGTGCCAGTAGTAAGGGGACAGGGGCGGGGAACACTGAAGCTTTCTTT
CDR3 protein: CASSKGTGAGNTEAFF
J gene: TRBJ1-1
clone size: .
V gene: TRBV19
D gene: TRBD1

CDR3 DNA: TGTGCCAGCAGAACCTCCTCCGGGACTAGCGGGAGATTCGACGAGCAGTACTTC
CDR3 protein: CASRTSSGTSGRFDEQYF
J gene: TRBJ2-7
clone size: .
V gene: TRBV27
D gene: TRBD2

CDR3 DNA: TGTGCCACCGGACAGGGGTCCACTGAAGCTTTCTTT
CDR3 protein: CATGQGSTEAFF
J gene: TRBJ1-1
clone size: .
V gene: TRBV28
D gene: TRBD1

CDR3 DNA: TGTGCCACCTCGGGACTAGCGGGAGGTATCTCTGGCACAGATACGCAGTATTTT
CDR3 protein: CATSGLAGGISGTDTQYF
J gene: TRBJ2-3
clone size: once
V gene: TRBV10-3
D gene: TRBD2

CDR3 DNA: TGTGCCAGCAGCTTTGGTTGGGCCCTCCATGGGACCCAGTACTTC
CDR3 protein: CASSFGWALHGTQYF
J gene: TRBJ2-5
clone size: .
V gene: TRBV9
D gene: .

CDR3 DNA: TGTGCCAGCTCACCACCTTCCAACCGAGCCTATGGCTACACCTTC
CDR3 protein: CASSPPSNRAYGYTF
J gene: TRBJ1-2
clone size: .
V gene: TRBV18
D gene: .

CDR3 DNA: TGCAGCGTTGAAGTCCGGGCTCAGGGGGCTTACACTGAAGCTTTCTTT
CDR3 protein: CSVEVRAQGAYTEAFF
J gene: TRBJ1-1
clone size: few
V gene: TRBV29-1
D gene: TRBD1

CDR3 DNA: TGCGCCAGCAGCTTGACAGGGGCGGAAGAAGCTTTCTTT
CDR3 protein: CASSLTGAEEAFF
J gene: TRBJ1-1
clone size: .
V gene: TRBV5-1
D gene: TRBD1

CDR3 DNA: TGTGCCAGCAGCGTAGGGTCAGTGGGGCAGGGTTATGGCTACACCTTC
CDR3 protein: CASSVGSVGQGYGYTF
J gene: TRBJ1-2
clone size: .
V gene: TRBV9
D gene: .

CDR3 DNA: TGTGCCAGCAGCTTGGATCTAGCGGGAGTCAATGAGCAGTTCTTC
CDR3 protein: CASSLDLAGVNEQFF
J gene: TRBJ2-1
clone size: .
V gene: TRBV5-4
D gene: TRBD2

CDR3 DNA: TGCAGCGTTGGGGGCGGGGGCTATGGCTACACCTTC
CDR3 protein: CSVGGGGYGYTF
J gene: TRBJ1-2
clone size: .
V gene: TRBV29-1
D gene: .

CDR3 DNA: TGTGCCAGCAGCTTGCCTTCTGGCAGGGGCTACAATGAGCAGTTCTTC
CDR3 protein: CASSLPSGRGYNEQFF
J gene: TRBJ2-1
clone size: .
V gene: TRBV5-4
D gene: .

CDR3 DNA: TGTGCCAGCAGTTCTTGGGAGCGTCAGCCCCAGCATTTT
CDR3 protein: CASSSWERQPQHF
J gene: TRBJ1-5
clone size: .
V gene: TRBV12-3/TRBV12-4
D gene: .

CDR3 DNA: TGCGCCAGTTCGGGACAGGGGATAGCCTCCTACAATGAGCAGTTCTTC
CDR3 protein: CASSGQGIASYNEQFF
J gene: TRBJ2-1
clone size: .
V gene: TRBV5-1
D gene: TRBD1

CDR3 DNA: TGTGCCAGCAGCACTACGCCGGGACTAGGGAACAATGAGCAGTTCTTC
CDR3 protein: CASSTTPGLGNNEQFF
J gene: TRBJ2-1
clone size: .
V gene: TRBV27
D gene: TRBD2

CDR3 DNA: TGTGCCAGCTCACCTCCTGGCCATTACGAGCAGTACTTC
CDR3 protein: CASSPPGHYEQYF
J gene: TRBJ2-7
clone size: .
V gene: TRBV18
D gene: .

CDR3 DNA: TGTGCCAGCAGTCCAGGGACAGGGCGGGCCGGGGAGCTGTTTTTT
CDR3 protein: CASSPGTGRAGELFF
J gene: TRBJ2-2
clone size: .
V gene: TRBV27
D gene: TRBD1

CDR3 DNA: TGTGCCATCTTTTCAAGGGGCGAAGAAAGGAACGAGCAGTACTTC
CDR3 protein: CAIFSRGEERNEQYF
J gene: TRBJ2-7
clone size: .
V gene: TRBV10-3
D gene: .

CDR3 DNA: TGCGCCAGCAGCTTTCCGGGACTAGCCGCAACAGATACGCAGTATTTT
CDR3 protein: CASSFPGLAATDTQYF
J gene: TRBJ2-3
clone size: .
V gene: TRBV5-1
D gene: TRBD2

CDR3 DNA: TGCAGCGTTGCGGGGACAGCGGGGGGTGAAGCTTTCTTT
CDR3 protein: CSVAGTAGGEAFF
J gene: TRBJ1-1
clone size: .
V gene: TRBV29-1
D gene: TRBD1

CDR3 DNA: TGCAGTACTACAGGGGACTATGGCTACACCTTC
CDR3 protein: CSTTGDYGYTF
J gene: TRBJ1-2
clone size: .
V gene: TRBV20-1
D gene: TRBD1

CDR3 DNA: TGTGCCAGTAGCACAGGGGACGAGCAGTACTTC
CDR3 protein: CASSTGDEQYF
J gene: TRBJ2-7
clone size: once
V gene: TRBV19
D gene: TRBD1

CDR3 DNA: TGTGCCAGCAGCTCCGGACAGGGGGTGCCCCTCCACTTT
CDR3 protein: CASSSGQGVPLHF
J gene: TRBJ1-6
clone size: once
V gene: TRBV7-8
D gene: TRBD1

CDR3 DNA: TGTGCCAGCAGTCTGACAGGGGTAGGAGCTTTCTTT
CDR3 protein: CASSLTGVGAFF
J gene: TRBJ1-1
clone size: once
V gene: TRBV27
D gene: TRBD1

CDR3 DNA: TGTGCCAGCAGCGCTAGGACCGGGACAGGGGGTTTCGGCTACACCTTC
CDR3 protein: CASSARTGTGGFGYTF
J gene: TRBJ1-2
clone size: .
V gene: TRBV7-2
D gene: TRBD1

CDR3 DNA: TGTGCCAGCAGCCCCCCGGGACTAGCGGGAGTTGATACGCAGTATTTT
CDR3 protein: CASSPPGLAGVDTQYF
J gene: TRBJ2-3
clone size: once
V gene: TRBV7-2
D gene: TRBD2

CDR3 DNA: TGTGCCAGCAGTGACACTGAAAGGGGCAATGAGCAGTTCTTC
CDR3 protein: CASSDTERGNEQFF
J gene: TRBJ2-1
clone size: .
V gene: TRBV6-4
D gene: .

CDR3 DNA: TGTGCCAGCAGTGTCCGGGACTATGGCTACACCTTC
CDR3 protein: CASSVRDYGYTF
J gene: TRBJ1-2
clone size: once
V gene: TRBV2
D gene: .

CDR3 DNA: TGTGCCAGCAGTGACTCCGGCGGGAGGGAGACCGGGGAGCTGTTTTTT
CDR3 protein: CASSDSGGRETGELFF
J gene: TRBJ2-2
clone size: few
V gene: TRBV6-4
D gene: TRBD2

CDR3 DNA: TGTGCCAGCAGTGCCGGGACTAGCGGGAGTTGGGAAGAGACCCAGTACTTC
CDR3 protein: CASSAGTSGSWEETQYF
J gene: TRBJ2-5
clone size: .
V gene: TRBV2
D gene: TRBD2

CDR3 DNA: TGTGCCAGCCGGGAAGGCTCCGGGGGCTATGGCTACACCTTC
CDR3 protein: CASREGSGGYGYTF
J gene: TRBJ1-2
clone size: .
V gene: TRBV2
D gene: .

CDR3 DNA: TGTGCCAGCAGTTACTCCTCGGGAGGGTCCACCGGGGAGCTGTTTTTT
CDR3 protein: CASSYSSGGSTGELFF
J gene: TRBJ2-2
clone size: .
V gene: TRBV6-5
D gene: TRBD2

CDR3 DNA: TGTGCCAGCAGTGAACCGGGACTAGCGGGAGGTTTCTCCTACAATGAGCAGTTCTTC
CDR3 protein: CASSEPGLAGGFSYNEQFF
J gene: TRBJ2-1
clone size: few
V gene: TRBV6-1
D gene: TRBD2

CDR3 DNA: TGTGCCAGCAGCTTACAATACGAGCAGTACTTC
CDR3 protein: CASSLQYEQYF
J gene: TRBJ2-7
clone size: once
V gene: TRBV7-9
D gene: .

CDR3 DNA: TGTGCCACGATCGCCGGGACTAGCGAAACAGATACGCAGTATTTT
CDR3 protein: CATIAGTSETDTQYF
J gene: TRBJ2-3
clone size: .
V gene: TRBV6-5
D gene: TRBD2

CDR3 DNA: TGCGCCAGCAGCTTCCCCCTTCTACGGGAAGGGAACGAAAAACTGTTTTTT
CDR3 protein: CASSFPLLREGNEKLFF
J gene: TRBJ1-4
clone size: .
V gene: TRBV5-1
D gene: .

CDR3 DNA: TGTGCCAGCAGTTTAGGGGCTAGCGGGAGTACCTACGAGCAGTACTTC
CDR3 protein: CASSLGASGSTYEQYF
J gene: TRBJ2-7
clone size: .
V gene: TRBV28
D gene: TRBD2

CDR3 DNA: TGTGCCACCAGCCTCGATACCGGGTATCAGTACTTC
CDR3 protein: CATSLDTGYQYF
J gene: TRBJ2-7
clone size: .
V gene: TRBV15
D gene: .

CDR3 DNA: TGTGCCAGCAGTGGGTGGAGAACAGGGGGAATCCACGAGCAGTACTTC
CDR3 protein: CASSGWRTGGIHEQYF
J gene: TRBJ2-7
clone size: .
V gene: TRBV2
D gene: TRBD1

CDR3 DNA: TGTGCCAGCAGTGCGGGTGACAGGGATGAGACCCAGTACTTC
CDR3 protein: CASSAGDRDETQYF
J gene: TRBJ2-5
clone size: once
V gene: TRBV2
D gene: TRBD1

CDR3 DNA: TGTGCCAGCAGCGCAAGTCTCGGGAGGGCGGCCTACAATGAGCAGTTCTTC
CDR3 protein: CASSASLGRAAYNEQFF
J gene: TRBJ2-1
clone size: .
V gene: TRBV9
D gene: TRBD2

CDR3 DNA: TGTGCCTGGCAGGGCCTTAATGAAAAACTGTTTTTT
CDR3 protein: CAWQGLNEKLFF
J gene: TRBJ1-4
clone size: .
V gene: TRBV30
D gene: .

CDR3 DNA: TGTGCCAGCAGCTCAGACAGGATCTTGAACACTGAAGCTTTCTTT
CDR3 protein: CASSSDRILNTEAFF
J gene: TRBJ1-1
clone size: .
V gene: TRBV13
D gene: .

CDR3 DNA: TGTGCCAGCAGTTTCCCCGGGACTAGTGTACACGAGCAGTACTTC
CDR3 protein: CASSFPGTSVHEQYF
J gene: TRBJ2-7
clone size: .
V gene: TRBV27
D gene: TRBD2

CDR3 DNA: TGTGCCAGCAGTTTCCTGTCCTACGAGCAGTACTTC
CDR3 protein: CASSFLSYEQYF
J gene: TRBJ2-7
clone size: .
V gene: TRBV27
D gene: .

CDR3 DNA: TGTGCCAGCAGCCAAGGTTCTAGCGAGGAGACCCAGTACTTC
CDR3 protein: CASSQGSSEETQYF
J gene: TRBJ2-5
clone size: .
V gene: TRBV3-1/TRBV3-2
D gene: .

CDR3 DNA: TGTGCCAGCAGTGCACAGGGGGCCAGGAATTCACCCCTCCACTTT
CDR3 protein: CASSAQGARNSPLHF
J gene: TRBJ1-6
clone size: .
V gene: TRBV6-6
D gene: TRBD1